The 6 T cell receptor beta chains below were found in one sample sequenced in a study of T cells after yellow fever vaccination. TCRdb reanalysed the 5' RACE reads using MiXCR and keeps one entry per CDR3 protein. Altogether approximately 450,000 distinct CDR3 sequences are present, roughly a sixth being singletons, with the ten largest covering 15% to 20%. The sequences come from PBMCs, collected before the yellow fever booster vaccination. These receptors all come from a man in his late teens or twenties who received the YFV17D yellow fever vaccine.

J is TRBJ2-3 and V is TRBV6-2 or TRBV6-3, with 8 bases lining up with TRBD1. Germline trimming cut 6 bases from V and 4 bases from J; bases unmatched to any gene: 6. The CDR3 runs 14 residues. Germline CDR1 is MNHEY and CDR2 is SVGEGT. The CDR3 protein is CASRGQGGPDTQYF. The CDR3 coding sequence is TGTGCCAGCAGAGGACAGGGTGGGCCAGATACGCAGTATTTT.

The gene calls are TRBV28 and TRBJ2-7; D is uncertain. CDR3 length: 12 residues. The ends were cut back, 10 bases at V and 5 bases at J, with 15 bases in the middle. Germline loops: CDR1 MDHEN, CDR2 SYDVKM. The CDR3 protein is CATSLRRHEQYV. The CDR3 coding sequence is TGTGCCACCTCCCTCAGGCGCCACGAGCAGTACGTC.

A few counts support this clonotype. The CDR3 spells CASSQEGGAVPTNEKLFF. CDR3 DNA sequence: TGCGCCAGCAGCCAAGAGGGCGGGGCAGTTCCAACTAATGAAAAACTGTTTTTT. The chain links TRBV4-3 to TRBJ1-4; the D gene is possibly TRBD1 (5 bases). V lost 0 bases and J 0 bases, leaving 14 bases between the germline ends. This CDR3 has 18 residues. The germline gives CDR1 LGHNA, CDR2 YSLEER.

In its sample, this clonotype was seen a few times. The chain has TRBV9 and TRBJ2-7; 9 positions match TRBD2. The V gene end was trimmed by 0 bases and the J gene end by 11 bases; junction bases not matched to a gene: 12. Germline V gene sequence: CDR1 SGDLS, CDR2 YYNGEE. This CDR3 region has 15 residues. Here the CDR3 DNA reads TGTGCCAGCAGCGTAGAGAGTAGCGGGGGTCAAAGCAAGTACGTC. It is translated as CASSVESSGGQSKYV.

This chain connects TRBV21-1 to TRBJ1-1; the table's D call TRBD1 went unverified against the DNA. TRBV21-1 is annotated as a pseudogene. CDR3 length equals 16 residues. CDR3 in amino acids: CASSKRNRVSDTEAFF. CDR3 nucleotide sequence: TGTGCCAGCAGCAAGAGAAACAGGGTGTCGGACACTGAAGCTTTCTTT.

This clonotype was seen a handful of times. The chain joins TRBV7-6 to TRBJ2-1; 13 bases match TRBD2. The trim removed 5 bases at V and 10 bases at J, leaving 8 bases unmatched. This CDR3 has 15 residues. CDR1 is SGHVS and CDR2 is FNYEAQ in the germline V gene. The CDR3 loop reads CASSPSGGLAGEQFF. The CDR3, as DNA: TGTGCCAGCAGCCCGTCGGGGGGACTAGCGGGGGAGCAGTTCTTC. Full variable domain (missing parts from reference TRBV7-6 and TRBJ2-1): GAGVSQSPRYKVTKRGQDVALRCDPISGHVSLYWYRQALGQGPEFLTYFNYEAQQDKSGLPNDRFSAERPEGSISTLTIQRTEQRDSAMYRCASSPSGGLAGEQFFGPGTRLTVL.